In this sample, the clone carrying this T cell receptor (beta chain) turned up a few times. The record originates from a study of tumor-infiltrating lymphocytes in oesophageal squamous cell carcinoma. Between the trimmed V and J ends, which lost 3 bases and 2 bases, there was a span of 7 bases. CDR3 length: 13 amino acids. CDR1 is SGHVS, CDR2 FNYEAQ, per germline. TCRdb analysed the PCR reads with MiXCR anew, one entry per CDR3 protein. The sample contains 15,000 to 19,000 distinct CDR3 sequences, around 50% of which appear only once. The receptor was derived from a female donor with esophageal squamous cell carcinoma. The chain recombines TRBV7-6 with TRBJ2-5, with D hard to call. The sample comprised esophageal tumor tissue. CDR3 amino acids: CASSFRRQETQYF. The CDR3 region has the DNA TGTGCCAGCAGCTTCAGGCGGCAAGAGACCCAGTACTTC.